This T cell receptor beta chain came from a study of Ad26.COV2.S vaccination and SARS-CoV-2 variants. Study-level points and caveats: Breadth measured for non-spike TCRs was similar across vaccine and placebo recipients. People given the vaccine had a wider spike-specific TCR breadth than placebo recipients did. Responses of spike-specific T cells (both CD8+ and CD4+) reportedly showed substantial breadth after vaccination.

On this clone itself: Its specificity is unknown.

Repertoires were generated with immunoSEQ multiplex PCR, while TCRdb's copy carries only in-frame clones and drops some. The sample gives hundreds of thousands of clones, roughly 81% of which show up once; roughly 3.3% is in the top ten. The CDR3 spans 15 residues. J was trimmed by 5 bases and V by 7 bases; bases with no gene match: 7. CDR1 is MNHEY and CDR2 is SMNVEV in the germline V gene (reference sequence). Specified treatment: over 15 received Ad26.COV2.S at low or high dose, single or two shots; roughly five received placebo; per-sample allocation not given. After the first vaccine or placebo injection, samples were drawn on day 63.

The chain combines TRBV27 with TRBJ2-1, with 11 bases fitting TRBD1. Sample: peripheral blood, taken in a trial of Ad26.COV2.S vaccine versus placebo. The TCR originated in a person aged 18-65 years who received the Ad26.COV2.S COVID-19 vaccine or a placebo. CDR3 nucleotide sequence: TGTGCCAGCATCTCCGGGACAGGGGGAAACAATGAGCAGTTCTTC. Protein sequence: CASISGTGGNNEQFF.